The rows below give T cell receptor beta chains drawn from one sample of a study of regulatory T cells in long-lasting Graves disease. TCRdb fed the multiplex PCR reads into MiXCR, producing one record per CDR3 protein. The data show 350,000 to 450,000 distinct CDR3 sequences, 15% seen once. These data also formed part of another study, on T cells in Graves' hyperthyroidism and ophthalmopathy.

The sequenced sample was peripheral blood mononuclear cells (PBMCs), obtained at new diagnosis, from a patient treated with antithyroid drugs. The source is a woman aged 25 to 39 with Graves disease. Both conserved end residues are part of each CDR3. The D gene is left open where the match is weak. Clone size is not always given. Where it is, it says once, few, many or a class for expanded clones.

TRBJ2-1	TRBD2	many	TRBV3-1	CASSPKFRGGRAYNEQFF	TGTGCCAGCAGCCCCAAGTTCAGGGGCGGGAGGGCCTACAATGAGCAGTTCTTC
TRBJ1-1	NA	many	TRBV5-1	CASSASTGTMNTEAFF	TGCGCCAGCAGCGCATCTACCGGGACTATGAACACTGAAGCTTTCTTT
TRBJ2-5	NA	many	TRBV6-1	CASCGGEAGSQETQYF	TGTGCCAGCTGTGGCGGGGAGGCGGGATCCCAAGAGACCCAGTACTTC
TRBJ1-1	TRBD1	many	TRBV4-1	CASSQAGQGEEAFF	TGCGCCAGCAGCCAAGCTGGACAGGGCGAGGAAGCTTTCTTT
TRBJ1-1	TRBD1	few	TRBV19	CASRQGLGTEAFF	TGTGCCAGTAGACAGGGGCTGGGGACTGAAGCTTTCTTT
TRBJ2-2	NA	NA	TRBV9	CASSTRSDTGELFF	TGTGCCAGCAGCACACGGTCCGACACCGGGGAGCTGTTTTTT
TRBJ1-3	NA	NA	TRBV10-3	CAISGRSSGNTIYF	TGTGCCATCAGTGGGAGGAGCTCTGGAAACACCATATATTTT
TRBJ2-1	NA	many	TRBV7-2	CASSARGGGYNEQFF	TGTGCCAGCAGCGCCAGGGGGGGGGGGTACAATGAGCAGTTCTTC
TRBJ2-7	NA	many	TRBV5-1	CASSQTGTSSYEQYF	TGCGCCAGCAGCCAAACCGGGACATCCTCCTACGAGCAGTACTTC
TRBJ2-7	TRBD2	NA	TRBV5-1	CASSWTSGLWEQYF	TGCGCCAGCAGCTGGACTAGCGGTCTCTGGGAGCAGTACTTC
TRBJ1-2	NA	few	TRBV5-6	CASSLYGTVVLNYGYTF	TGTGCCAGCAGCTTGTATGGGACGGTTGTTCTTAACTATGGCTACACCTTC
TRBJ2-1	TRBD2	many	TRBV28	CATYEASGSHEQFF	TGTGCCACGTATGAGGCTAGCGGGAGCCATGAGCAGTTCTTC
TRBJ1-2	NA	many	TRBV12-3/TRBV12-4	CASSPFGYGYTF	TGTGCCAGCAGTCCGTTCGGCTATGGCTACACCTTC
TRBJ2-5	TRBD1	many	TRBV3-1	CASSPMGQTGVEETQYF	TGTGCCAGCAGCCCCATGGGTCAGACAGGGGTTGAAGAGACCCAGTACTTC
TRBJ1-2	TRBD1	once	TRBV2	CASRRRGFNYGYTF	TGTGCCAGCAGGCGCAGGGGGTTTAACTATGGCTACACCTTC
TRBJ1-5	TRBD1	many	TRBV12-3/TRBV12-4	CASRATGVQHQPQHF	TGTGCCAGCAGGGCGACAGGGGTTCAACATCAGCCCCAGCATTTT
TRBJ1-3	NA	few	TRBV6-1	CASSEWVGGNTIYF	TGTGCCAGCAGTGAATGGGTTGGTGGAAACACCATATATTTT
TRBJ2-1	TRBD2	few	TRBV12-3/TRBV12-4	CASSWPGGGMDF	TGTGCCAGCAGCTGGCCGGGGGGAGGAATGGACTTC
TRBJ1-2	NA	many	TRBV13	CASSLGDEAIYGYTF	TGTGCCAGCAGCCTAGGGGACGAAGCGATCTATGGCTACACCTTC
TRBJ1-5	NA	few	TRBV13	CASSLGQSFNQPQHF	TGTGCCAGCAGCTTGGGGCAGTCTTTCAATCAGCCCCAGCATTTT
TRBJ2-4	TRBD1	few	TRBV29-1	CSVDRQGAGIQYF	TGCAGCGTTGACAGACAGGGGGCGGGCATTCAGTACTTC
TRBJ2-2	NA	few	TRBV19	CASSIWDGIGNTGELFF	TGTGCCAGTAGTATCTGGGACGGGATTGGGAACACCGGGGAGCTGTTTTTT
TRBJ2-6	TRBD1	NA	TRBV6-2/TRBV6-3	CASSYGGQGSSGANVLTF	TGTGCCAGCAGTTATGGGGGACAGGGCAGCTCTGGGGCCAACGTCCTGACTTTC
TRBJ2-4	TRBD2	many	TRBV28	CASSKPGLRAKNIQYF	TGTGCCAGCAGTAAACCGGGACTAAGGGCCAAAAACATTCAGTACTTC
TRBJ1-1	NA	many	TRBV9	CASSVGWAQNTEAFF	TGTGCCAGCAGCGTAGGCTGGGCCCAGAACACTGAAGCTTTCTTT
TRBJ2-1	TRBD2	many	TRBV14	CASSQAKEVAGDLFF	TGTGCCAGCAGCCAAGCTAAGGAAGTAGCGGGAGATCTGTTCTTC
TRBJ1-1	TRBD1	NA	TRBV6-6	CASSYSWTGVTEAFF	TGTGCCAGCAGTTACTCGTGGACAGGGGTCACTGAAGCTTTCTTT
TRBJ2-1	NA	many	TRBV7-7	CASSPGGGGQFF	TGTGCCAGCAGCCCCGGAGGAGGAGGGCAGTTCTTC